Listed below are T cell receptor beta chains from one sample, sequenced in a study of blood T cell repertoires in COVID-19. Sequencing used immunoSEQ multiplex PCR; TCRdb keeps in-frame clones, though not all of them. The sample lists roughly 120,000 clones; 90% were seen once. Sequenced: peripheral blood. Every receptor here comes from a human donor with active COVID-19. The donor label of this sample is uncertain. The CDR3 runs from the conserved cysteine through the conserved F or W. Each record gives: D gene, V gene, clone size, J gene, CDR3 protein, CDR3 DNA. D genes are given only for firm matches. Not all rows give a size; the values are once, few, many and, for expanded clones, a class.

TRBD1,TRBV7-2,.,TRBJ2-5,CASSQRQGKETQYF,TGTGCCAGCAGCCAGCGACAGGGGAAAGAGACCCAGTACTTC
TRBD1,TRBV5-4,.,TRBJ2-7,CASSTMTGRTYEQYF,TGTGCCAGCAGCACAATGACAGGGAGAACCTACGAGCAGTACTTC
.,TRBV15,.,TRBJ2-1,CATSRPNRNEQFF,TGTGCCACCAGCAGACCAAACAGGAATGAGCAGTTCTTC
TRBD2,TRBV4-2,.,TRBJ2-3,CASSQAIAGDTDTQYF,TGTGCCAGCAGCCAAGCGATAGCGGGGGATACAGATACGCAGTATTTT
.,TRBV18,.,TRBJ2-3,CASSFVESLSTDTQYF,TGTGCCAGCTCTTTCGTTGAGTCCCTGAGCACAGATACGCAGTATTTT
.,TRBV28,.,TRBJ2-2,CASRDSSVSGELFF,TGTGCCAGCAGGGACAGTAGCGTATCCGGGGAGCTGTTTTTT
TRBD2,TRBV19,.,TRBJ2-3,CASSRSSGGPTDTQYF,TGTGCCAGTAGCAGATCCAGCGGGGGGCCCACAGATACGCAGTATTTT
.,TRBV5-6,.,TRBJ1-6,CASSSLTGTSNSPLHF,TGTGCCAGCAGCTCCCTGACAGGAACCTCTAATTCACCCCTCCACTTT
TRBD2,TRBV28,.,TRBJ2-1,CASSLFTSGGVVEQFF,TGTGCCAGCAGTTTATTCACTAGCGGGGGGGTTGTTGAGCAGTTCTTC
TRBD2,TRBV7-2,.,TRBJ2-3,CASSLARTGGVDTQYF,TGTGCCAGCAGCTTAGCGAGGACGGGGGGTGTAGATACGCAGTATTTT
TRBD1,TRBV5-4,.,TRBJ1-5,CASSLDRGGQPQHF,TGTGCCAGCAGCTTGGACAGGGGTGGTCAGCCCCAGCATTTT
TRBD1,TRBV2,once,TRBJ2-5,CASSPHTGVQETQYF,TGTGCCAGCAGTCCACATACAGGGGTTCAAGAGACCCAGTACTTC
TRBD1,TRBV20-1,.,TRBJ2-1,CSAQAGTGGFF,TGCAGTGCGCAAGCCGGGACAGGGGGGTTCTTC
TRBD2,TRBV6-6,.,TRBJ2-3,CASSWAGGENTQYF,TGTGCCAGCAGTTGGGCGGGGGGGGAAAATACGCAGTATTTT
.,TRBV2,.,TRBJ2-2,CASSPSVLNTGELFF,TGTGCCAGCAGCCCTTCGGTTTTGAACACCGGGGAGCTGTTTTTT
.,TRBV5-1,.,TRBJ2-7,CASSLQGGSYEQYF,TGCGCCAGCAGCCTTCAAGGGGGCTCCTACGAGCAGTACTTC
.,TRBV13,.,TRBJ1-1,CASSLVGRVTEAFF,TGTGCCAGCAGCTTAGTCGGCAGGGTCACTGAAGCTTTCTTT